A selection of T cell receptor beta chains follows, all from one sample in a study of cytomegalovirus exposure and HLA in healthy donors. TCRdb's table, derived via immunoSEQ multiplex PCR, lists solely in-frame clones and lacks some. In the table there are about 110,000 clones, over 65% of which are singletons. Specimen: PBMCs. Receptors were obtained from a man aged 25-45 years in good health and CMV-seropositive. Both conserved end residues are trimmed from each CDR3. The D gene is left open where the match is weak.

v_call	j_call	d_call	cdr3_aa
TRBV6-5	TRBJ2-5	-	ASSYSGGQQETQY
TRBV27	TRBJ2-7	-	ASSLFRVGATYEQY
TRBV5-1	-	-	ASSPTVVTYEQY
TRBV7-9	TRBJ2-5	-	ASSPTIQETQY
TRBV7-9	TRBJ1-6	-	ASSVRGVNSPLH
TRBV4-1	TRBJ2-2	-	ASSPGGTGELF
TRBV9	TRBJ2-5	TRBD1	ASSQREGAGEQY
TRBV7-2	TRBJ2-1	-	ASSARDSSYNEQF
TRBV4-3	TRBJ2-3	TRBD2	ASSQDLGASGGQVDTQY
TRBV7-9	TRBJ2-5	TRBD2	SSRTIGLAGATKQTQY
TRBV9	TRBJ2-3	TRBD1	ASSVDGTGVLDTQY
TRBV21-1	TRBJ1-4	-	ASSKSTGTGNEKLF
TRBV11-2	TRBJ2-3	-	ASSLGSAGLGDTQY
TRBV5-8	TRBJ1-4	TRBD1	ASSLTRDRILATNEKLF
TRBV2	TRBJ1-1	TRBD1	AIVTGQDTEAF
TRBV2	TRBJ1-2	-	ASRLLERGHYGYT
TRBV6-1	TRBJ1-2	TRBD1	ASSEGQGAYGYT
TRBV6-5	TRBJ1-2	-	ASSFTNGGIGGYT
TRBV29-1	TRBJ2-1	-	SVEDLRDTLYNEQF
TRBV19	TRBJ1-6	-	ASSQGGEVVPNSPLH
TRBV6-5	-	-	ASSYGLDSYEQY
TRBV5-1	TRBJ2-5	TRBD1	ASSPTGGSGQETQY
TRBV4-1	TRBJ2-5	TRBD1	ASRADRGPQETQY